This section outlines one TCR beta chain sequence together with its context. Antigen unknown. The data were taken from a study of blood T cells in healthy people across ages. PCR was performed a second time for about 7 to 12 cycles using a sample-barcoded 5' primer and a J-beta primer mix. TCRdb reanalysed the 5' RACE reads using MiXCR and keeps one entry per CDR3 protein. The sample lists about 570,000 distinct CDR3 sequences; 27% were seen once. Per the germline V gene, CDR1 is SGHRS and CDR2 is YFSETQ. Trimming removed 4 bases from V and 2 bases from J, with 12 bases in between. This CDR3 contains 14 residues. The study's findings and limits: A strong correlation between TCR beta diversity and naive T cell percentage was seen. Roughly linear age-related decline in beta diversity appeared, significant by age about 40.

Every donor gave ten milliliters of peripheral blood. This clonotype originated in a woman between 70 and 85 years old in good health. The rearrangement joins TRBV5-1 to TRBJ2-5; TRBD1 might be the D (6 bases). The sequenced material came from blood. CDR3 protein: CASSTNRAQETQYF. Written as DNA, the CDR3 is TGCGCCAGCAGCACGAACAGGGCACAAGAGACCCAGTACTTC.